These 3 T cell receptor beta chains were sequenced from one sample in a study of T-cell memory formation after mild COVID-19. TCRdb redid the calling of the 5' RACE reads with MiXCR, one entry per CDR3 protein. The repertoire has about 400,000 distinct CDR3 sequences, 24% of them found once; the top ten carry roughly 9.7%. Sequencing was performed on PBMCs or a T cell subset sorted from them (not recorded which). These receptors came from an adult woman who had mild COVID-19 (a few samples of this study predate the infection). Cell type and time point are not known.

This chain links TRBV21-1 with TRBJ1-6; the D call in the table, TRBD1, was not verified against the DNA. TRBV21-1 is reported as a pseudogene. CDR3 length equals 16 residues. The CDR3: CASSKGQGVSRSPLHF. CDR3 sequence (DNA): TGTGCCAGCAGCAAAGGACAGGGAGTTTCGAGATCACCCCTCCACTTT.

This clonotype was counted a few times. The genes are TRBV7-6 and TRBJ1-1; D gene uncertain. Trimming stripped 4 bases from V and 1 base from J, with 13 bases between. Germline V gene sequence: CDR1 SGHVS, CDR2 FNYEAQ. The CDR3 runs to 15 residues. In nucleotides, the CDR3 is TGTGCCAGCAGCTCCCACGCCGGAGGGAACACTGAAGCTTTCTTT. Protein product: CASSSHAGGNTEAFF.

This clonotype was counted between two and nine times. This chain connects TRBV24-1 to TRBJ2-3, with TRBD1 matching over 9 bases. The germline gives CDR1 KGHDR, CDR2 SFDVKD. The J segment lost 4 bases and the V segment lost 3 bases, leaving 10 bases of the junction unmatched. The CDR3 length is 17 residues. CDR3 nucleotides: TGTGCCACCAGTGATCCGCCGGGACAGGGTGGAGCAGATACGCAGTATTTT. It specifies CATSDPPGQGGADTQYF.